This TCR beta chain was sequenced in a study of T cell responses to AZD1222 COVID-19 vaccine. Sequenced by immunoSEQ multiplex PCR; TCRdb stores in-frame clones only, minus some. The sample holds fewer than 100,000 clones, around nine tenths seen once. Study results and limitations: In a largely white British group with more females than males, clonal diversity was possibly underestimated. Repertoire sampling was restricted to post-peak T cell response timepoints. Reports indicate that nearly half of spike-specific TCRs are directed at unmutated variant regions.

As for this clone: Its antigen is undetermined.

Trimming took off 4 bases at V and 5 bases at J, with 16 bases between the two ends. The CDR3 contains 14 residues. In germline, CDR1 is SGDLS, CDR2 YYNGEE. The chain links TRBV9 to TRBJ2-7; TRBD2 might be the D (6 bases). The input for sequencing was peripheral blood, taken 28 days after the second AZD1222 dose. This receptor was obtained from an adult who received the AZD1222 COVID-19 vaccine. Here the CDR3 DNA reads TGTGCCAGCAGCCCCCACGGGGGTACCGACGAGCAGTACTTC. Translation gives CASSPHGGTDEQYF.